This T cell receptor beta chain was sequenced for a study of Ad26.COV2.S vaccination and SARS-CoV-2 variants. Whole-study results and caveats: There was a possibility that the TCR breadth and depth analyses underestimated total T cell responses.

This CDR3 comprises 18 residues. With 0 bases removed from V and 3 bases from J, the gap between germline ends came to 20 bases. From germline, CDR1 is MGHRA and CDR2 YSYEKL. Assay: immunoSEQ multiplex PCR; the TCRdb copy retains only in-frame clones and omits some. The data contain some 480,000 clones, 87% of them singletons. Points on this clone: Its target is unknown.

As to treatment: roughly 18 received Ad26.COV2.S at low or high dose, single or two shots; 5 received placebo; per-sample allocation not given. Sampling took place 63 days after the first vaccine or placebo injection. This receptor was obtained from a person between 18 and 60 years old who received the Ad26.COV2.S COVID-19 vaccine or a placebo. The sequencing here drew on peripheral blood, taken in a trial of Ad26.COV2.S vaccine versus placebo. The chain couples TRBV4-1 to TRBJ1-2; TRBD1 is a possible D gene (6 bases). CDR3 in DNA: TGCGCCAGCAGCCAAGATGGGGGGGGCAGGGAGGTGTACTATGGCTACACCTTC. As protein: CASSQDGGGREVYYGYTF.